This entry is about one T cell receptor (beta chain). RNA totalling about 0.5 to 1 ug underwent reverse transcription with random hexamers. TCRdb ran MiXCR on the immunoSEQ multiplex PCR reads and lists one entry per CDR3 protein. The sample has about 100,000 distinct CDR3 sequences, approximately 92% seen once. The data were obtained in a study of CD8 T cells in Susac syndrome. Germline V gives CDR1 SGHRS, CDR2 YFSETQ. V dropped 4 bases and J dropped 7; count of bases not matched to a gene: 11. The CDR3 is 16 amino acids. The sequencing input was CD8+ T cells from PBMCs. The TCR was taken from a human donor in good health. The chain links TRBV5-1 to TRBJ2-1, with 10 bases that match TRBD2. In nucleotides, the CDR3 is TGCGCCAGCAGCCCGGTGGGAGCGGGGGGGCCGAATGAGCAGTTCTTC. Encoded protein: CASSPVGAGGPNEQFF.